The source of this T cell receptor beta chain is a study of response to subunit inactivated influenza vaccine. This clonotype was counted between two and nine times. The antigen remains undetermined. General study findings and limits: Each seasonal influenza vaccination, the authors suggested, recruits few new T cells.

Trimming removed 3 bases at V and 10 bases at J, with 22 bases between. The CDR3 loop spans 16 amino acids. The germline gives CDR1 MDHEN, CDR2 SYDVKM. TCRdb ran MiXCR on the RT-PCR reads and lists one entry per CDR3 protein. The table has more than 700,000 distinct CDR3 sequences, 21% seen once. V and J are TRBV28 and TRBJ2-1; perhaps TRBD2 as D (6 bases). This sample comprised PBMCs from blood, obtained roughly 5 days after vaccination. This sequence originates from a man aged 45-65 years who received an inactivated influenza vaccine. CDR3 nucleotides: TGTGCCAGCAGTTTTGGAGGGACCTACCTCGGGGTAGAGCAGTTCTTC. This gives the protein CASSFGGTYLGVEQFF.